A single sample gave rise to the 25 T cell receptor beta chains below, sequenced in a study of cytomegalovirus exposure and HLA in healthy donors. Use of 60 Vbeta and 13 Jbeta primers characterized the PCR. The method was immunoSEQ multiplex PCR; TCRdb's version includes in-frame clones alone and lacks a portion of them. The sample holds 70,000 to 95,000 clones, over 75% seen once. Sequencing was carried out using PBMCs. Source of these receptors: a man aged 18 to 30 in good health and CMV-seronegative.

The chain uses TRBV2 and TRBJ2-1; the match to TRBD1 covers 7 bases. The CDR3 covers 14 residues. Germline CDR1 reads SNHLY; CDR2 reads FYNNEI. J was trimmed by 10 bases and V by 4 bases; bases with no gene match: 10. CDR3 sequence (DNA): TGTGCCAGCAGTGGACAGGGTGTTGAGGTCGAGCAGTTCTTC. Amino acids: CASSGQGVEVEQFF.

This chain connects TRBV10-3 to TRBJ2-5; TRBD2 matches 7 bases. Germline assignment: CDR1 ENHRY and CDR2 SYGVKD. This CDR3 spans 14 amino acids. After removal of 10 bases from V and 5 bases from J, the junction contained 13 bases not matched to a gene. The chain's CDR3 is CATGAVAGDETQYF. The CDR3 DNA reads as TGTGCCACTGGGGCGGTAGCGGGTGATGAGACCCAGTACTTC.

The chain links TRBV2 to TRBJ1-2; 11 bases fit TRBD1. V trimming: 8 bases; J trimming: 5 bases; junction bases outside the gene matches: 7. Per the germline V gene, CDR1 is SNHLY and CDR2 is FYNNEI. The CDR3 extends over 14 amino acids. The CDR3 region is CASPRDRGSYGYTF. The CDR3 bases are TGTGCCAGCCCCCGGGACAGGGGGAGTTATGGCTACACCTTC. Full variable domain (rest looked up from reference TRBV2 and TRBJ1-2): EPEVTQTPSHQVTQMGQEVILRCVPISNHLYFYWYRQILGQKVEFLVSFYNNEISEKSEIFDDQFSVERPDGSNFTLKIRSTKLEDSAMYFCASPRDRGSYGYTFGSGTRLTVV.

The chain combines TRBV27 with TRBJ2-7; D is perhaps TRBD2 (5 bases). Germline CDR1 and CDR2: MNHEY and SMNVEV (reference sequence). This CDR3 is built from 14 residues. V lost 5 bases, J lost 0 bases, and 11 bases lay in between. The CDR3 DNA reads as TGTGCCAGCAGTGCCGGAGGTCACTCCTACGAGCAGTACTTC. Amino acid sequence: CASSAGGHSYEQYF.

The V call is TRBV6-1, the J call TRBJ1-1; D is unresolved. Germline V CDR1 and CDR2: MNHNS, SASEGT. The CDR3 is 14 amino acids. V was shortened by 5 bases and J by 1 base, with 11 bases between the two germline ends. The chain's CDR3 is CASSIPTGNTEAFF. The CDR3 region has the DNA TGTGCCAGCAGTATACCGACTGGGAACACTGAAGCTTTCTTT.

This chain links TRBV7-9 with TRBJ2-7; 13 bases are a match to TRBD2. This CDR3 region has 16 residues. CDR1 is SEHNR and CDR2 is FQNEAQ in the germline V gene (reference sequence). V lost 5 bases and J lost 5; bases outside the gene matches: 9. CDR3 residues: CASSRTTSGGIHEQYF. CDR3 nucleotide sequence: TGTGCCAGCAGCCGCACGACTAGCGGGGGGATCCACGAGCAGTACTTC.

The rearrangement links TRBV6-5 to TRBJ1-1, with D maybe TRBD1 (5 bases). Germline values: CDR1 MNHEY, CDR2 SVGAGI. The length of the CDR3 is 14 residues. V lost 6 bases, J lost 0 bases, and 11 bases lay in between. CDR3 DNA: TGTGCCAGCAGGCTAGGGGTGATGAACACTGAAGCTTTCTTT. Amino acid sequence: CASRLGVMNTEAFF.

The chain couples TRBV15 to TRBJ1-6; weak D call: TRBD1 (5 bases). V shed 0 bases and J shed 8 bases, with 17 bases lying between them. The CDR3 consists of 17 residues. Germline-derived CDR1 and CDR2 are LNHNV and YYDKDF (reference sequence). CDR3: CATSRDTGALNYSPLHF. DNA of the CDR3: TGTGCCACCAGCAGAGATACTGGGGCCCTTAATTATTCACCCCTCCACTTT.

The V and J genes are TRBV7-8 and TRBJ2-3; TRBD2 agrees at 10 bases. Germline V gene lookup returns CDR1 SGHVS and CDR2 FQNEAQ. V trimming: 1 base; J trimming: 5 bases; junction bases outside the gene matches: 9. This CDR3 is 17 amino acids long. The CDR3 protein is CASSLVPAGGPRDTQYF. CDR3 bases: TGTGCCAGCAGCTTAGTCCCAGCGGGGGGGCCAAGAGATACGCAGTATTTT.

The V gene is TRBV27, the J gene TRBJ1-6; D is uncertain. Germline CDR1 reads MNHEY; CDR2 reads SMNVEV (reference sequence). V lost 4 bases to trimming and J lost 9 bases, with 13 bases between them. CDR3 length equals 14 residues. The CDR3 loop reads CASSYPSRGSPLHF. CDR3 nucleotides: TGTGCCAGCAGTTATCCCTCCCGGGGTTCACCCCTCCACTTT.

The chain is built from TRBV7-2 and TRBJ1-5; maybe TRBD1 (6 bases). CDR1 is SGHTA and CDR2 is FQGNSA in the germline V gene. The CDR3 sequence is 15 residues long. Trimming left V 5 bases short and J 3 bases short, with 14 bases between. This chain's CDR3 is CASSSSGTLNQPQHF. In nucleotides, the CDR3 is TGTGCCAGCAGCAGCTCCGGGACACTCAATCAGCCCCAGCATTTT.

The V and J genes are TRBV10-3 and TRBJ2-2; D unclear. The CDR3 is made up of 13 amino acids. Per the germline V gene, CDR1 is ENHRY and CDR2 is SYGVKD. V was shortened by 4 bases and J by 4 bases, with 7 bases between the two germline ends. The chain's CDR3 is CAISGASTGELFF. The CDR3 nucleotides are TGTGCCATCAGTGGCGCTAGCACCGGGGAGCTGTTTTTT.

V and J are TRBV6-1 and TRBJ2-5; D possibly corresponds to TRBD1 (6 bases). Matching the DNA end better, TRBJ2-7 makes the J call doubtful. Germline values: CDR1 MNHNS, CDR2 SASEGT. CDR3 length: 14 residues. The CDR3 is CASAAGDSSYEQYF. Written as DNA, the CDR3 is TGTGCCAGCGCCGCAGGGGATTCCTCCTACGAGCAGTACTTC.

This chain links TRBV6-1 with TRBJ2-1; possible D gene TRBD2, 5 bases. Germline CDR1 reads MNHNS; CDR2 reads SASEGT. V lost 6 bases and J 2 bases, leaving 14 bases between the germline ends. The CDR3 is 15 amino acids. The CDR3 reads CASRTAGSPYNEQFF. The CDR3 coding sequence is TGTGCCAGCAGAACGGCGGGCTCACCCTACAATGAGCAGTTCTTC.

CDR3 residues: CASTSPGSDEKLFF. The DNA for the CDR3 is TGTGCCAGCACCTCCCCGGGGAGCGACGAAAAACTGTTTTTT. This chain links TRBV6-1 with TRBJ1-4; D gene uncertain. Trimming pared 7 bases from V and 8 bases from J, leaving 17 bases between. This CDR3 is 14 amino acids long. Per germline, CDR1 MNHNS and CDR2 SASEGT.

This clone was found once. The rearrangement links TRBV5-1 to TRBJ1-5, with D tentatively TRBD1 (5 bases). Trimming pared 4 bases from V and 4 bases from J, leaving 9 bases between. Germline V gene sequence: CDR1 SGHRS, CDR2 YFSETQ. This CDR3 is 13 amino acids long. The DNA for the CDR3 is TGCGCCAGCAGCCAGGGTCGGAATCAGCCCCAGCATTTT. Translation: CASSQGRNQPQHF.

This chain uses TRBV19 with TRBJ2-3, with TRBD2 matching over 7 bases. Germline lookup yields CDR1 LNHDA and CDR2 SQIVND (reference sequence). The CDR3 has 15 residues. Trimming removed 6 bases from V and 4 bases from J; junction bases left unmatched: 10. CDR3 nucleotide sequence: TGTGCCAGTAGGACTTGGGGGGGGGAGGCAGATACGCAGTATTTT. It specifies CASRTWGGEADTQYF.

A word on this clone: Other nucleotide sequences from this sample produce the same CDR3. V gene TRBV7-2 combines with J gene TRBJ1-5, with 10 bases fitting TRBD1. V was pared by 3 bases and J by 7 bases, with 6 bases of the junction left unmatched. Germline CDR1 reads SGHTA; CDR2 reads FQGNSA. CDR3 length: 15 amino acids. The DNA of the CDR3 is TGTGCCAGCAGCTTCAGACAGGGGGCCGGGCAGCCCCAGCATTTT. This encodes CASSFRQGAGQPQHF.

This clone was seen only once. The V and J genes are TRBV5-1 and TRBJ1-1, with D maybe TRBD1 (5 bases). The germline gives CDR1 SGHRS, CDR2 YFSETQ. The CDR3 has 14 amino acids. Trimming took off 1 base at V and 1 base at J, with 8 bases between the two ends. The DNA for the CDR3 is TGCGCCAGCAGCTTGCTAGGGGCGAACACTGAAGCTTTCTTT. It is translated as CASSLLGANTEAFF.

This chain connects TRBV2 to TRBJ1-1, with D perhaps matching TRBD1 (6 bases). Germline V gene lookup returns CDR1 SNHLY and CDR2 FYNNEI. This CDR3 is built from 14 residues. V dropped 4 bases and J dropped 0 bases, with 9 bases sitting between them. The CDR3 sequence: CASSVRGMNTEAFF. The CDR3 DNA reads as TGTGCCAGCAGTGTGAGGGGGATGAACACTGAAGCTTTCTTT.

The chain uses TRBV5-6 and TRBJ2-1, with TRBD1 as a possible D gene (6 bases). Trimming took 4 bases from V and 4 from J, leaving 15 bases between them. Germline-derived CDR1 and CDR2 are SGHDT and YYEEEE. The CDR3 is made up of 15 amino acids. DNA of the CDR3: TGTGCCAGCAGCGGTTCTATCAGGGGATACAATGAGCAGTTCTTC. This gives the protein CASSGSIRGYNEQFF.

The CDR3, as DNA: TGTGCCAGTAGTGATGGCCGGGACAGGGAAATAGGGGACTATGGCTACACCTTC. Its translation: CASSDGRDREIGDYGYTF. This chain links TRBV19 with TRBJ1-2, with 9 bases aligning to TRBD1. The V segment lost 5 bases and the J segment 3 bases; nucleotides outside the gene matches: 16. The CDR3 spans 18 residues. Germline assignment: CDR1 LNHDA and CDR2 SQIVND (reference sequence).

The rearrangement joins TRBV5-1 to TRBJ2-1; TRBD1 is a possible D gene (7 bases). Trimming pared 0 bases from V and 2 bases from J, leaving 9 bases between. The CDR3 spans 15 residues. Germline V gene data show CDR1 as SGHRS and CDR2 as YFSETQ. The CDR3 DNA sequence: TGCGCCAGCAGCTTGGCAGGGGGGACCTACAATGAGCAGTTCTTC. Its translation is CASSLAGGTYNEQFF.

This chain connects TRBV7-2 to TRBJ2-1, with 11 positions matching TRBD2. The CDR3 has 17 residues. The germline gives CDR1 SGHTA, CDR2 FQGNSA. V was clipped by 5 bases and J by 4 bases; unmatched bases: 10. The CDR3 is CASSEQLLAGDYNEQFF. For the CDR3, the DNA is TGTGCCAGCAGCGAACAGTTACTAGCGGGGGATTACAATGAGCAGTTCTTC.

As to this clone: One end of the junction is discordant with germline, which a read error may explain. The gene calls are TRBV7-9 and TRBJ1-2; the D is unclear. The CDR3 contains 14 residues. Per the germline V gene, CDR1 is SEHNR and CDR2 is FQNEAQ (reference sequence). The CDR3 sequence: CSSSLSLSPSGYTF. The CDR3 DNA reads TGTTCCAGCAGCTTATCTCTCAGTCCTTCGGGCTACACCTTC.